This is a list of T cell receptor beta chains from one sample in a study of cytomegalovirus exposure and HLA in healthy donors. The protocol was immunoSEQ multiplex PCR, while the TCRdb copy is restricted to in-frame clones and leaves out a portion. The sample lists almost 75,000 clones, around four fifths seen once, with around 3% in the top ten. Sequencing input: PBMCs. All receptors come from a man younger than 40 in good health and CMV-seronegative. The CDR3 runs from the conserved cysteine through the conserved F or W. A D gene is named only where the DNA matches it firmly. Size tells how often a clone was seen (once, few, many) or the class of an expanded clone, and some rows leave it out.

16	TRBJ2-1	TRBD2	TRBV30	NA	CAWSKGLAGAADEQFF	TGTGCCTGGAGTAAAGGACTAGCGGGAGCGGCAGATGAGCAGTTCTTC
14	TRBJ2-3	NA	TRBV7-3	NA	CASSLRVPTDTQYF	TGTGCCAGCAGCTTAAGAGTCCCCACAGATACGCAGTATTTT
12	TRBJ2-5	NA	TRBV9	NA	CASSGKGGTQYF	TGTGCCAGCAGCGGTAAAGGGGGGACCCAGTACTTC
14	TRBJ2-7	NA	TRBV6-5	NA	CASSYSTPGDEQYF	TGTGCCAGCAGTTACTCGACGCCAGGGGACGAGCAGTACTTC
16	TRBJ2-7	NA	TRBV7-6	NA	CASSLGVGGSSYEQYF	TGTGCCAGCAGCTTAGGGGTAGGGGGAAGCTCCTACGAGCAGTACTTC
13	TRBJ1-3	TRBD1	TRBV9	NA	CASSVTGANTIYF	TGTGCCAGCAGCGTAACAGGGGCAAACACCATATATTTT
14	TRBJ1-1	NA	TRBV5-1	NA	CASSLSPGETEAFF	TGCGCCAGCAGCTTGTCTCCAGGGGAAACTGAAGCTTTCTTT
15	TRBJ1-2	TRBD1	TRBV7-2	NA	CASSLDQGDYYGYTF	TGTGCCAGCAGCTTAGACCAGGGGGATTACTATGGCTACACCTTC
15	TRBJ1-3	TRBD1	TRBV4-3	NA	CASSPWTGEGNTIYF	TGCGCCAGCAGCCCTTGGACAGGTGAAGGAAACACCATATATTTT
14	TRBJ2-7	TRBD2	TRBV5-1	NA	CASSTGTSGYEQYF	TGCGCCAGCAGCACCGGGACTAGCGGGTACGAGCAGTACTTC
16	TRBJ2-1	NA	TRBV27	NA	CASRTPLGDLNNEQFF	TGTGCCAGCAGGACCCCCTTGGGGGACTTAAACAATGAGCAGTTCTTC
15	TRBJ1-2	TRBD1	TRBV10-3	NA	CAISELPLTGGGYTF	TGTGCCATCAGTGAACTTCCCCTAACAGGGGGAGGCTACACCTTC
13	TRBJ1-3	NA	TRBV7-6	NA	CASSPQGGDTIYF	TGTGCCAGCAGCCCCCAGGGAGGGGACACCATATATTTT
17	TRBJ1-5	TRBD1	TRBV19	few	CASSIPLGGQNNQPQHF	TGTGCCAGTAGTATACCCTTGGGGGGACAGAACAATCAGCCCCAGCATTTT
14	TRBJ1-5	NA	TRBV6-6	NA	CASSQGQTSQPQHF	TGTGCCAGCAGCCAAGGACAGACAAGTCAGCCCCAGCATTTT
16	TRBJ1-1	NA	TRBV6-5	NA	CASSYERASPRTEAFF	TGTGCCAGCAGTTACGAACGAGCTTCCCCGAGGACTGAAGCTTTCTTT
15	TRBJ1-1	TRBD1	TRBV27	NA	CASSFSPTGATEAFF	TGTGCCAGCAGTTTTTCTCCGACAGGGGCCACTGAAGCTTTCTTT
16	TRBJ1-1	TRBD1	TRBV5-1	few	CASKDRVVVGDTEAFF	TGCGCCAGCAAAGACAGGGTCGTTGTGGGGGACACTGAAGCTTTCTTT
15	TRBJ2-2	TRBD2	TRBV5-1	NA	CASSLAGGSAGELFF	TGCGCCAGCAGCTTGGCCGGCGGGAGCGCCGGGGAGCTGTTTTTT
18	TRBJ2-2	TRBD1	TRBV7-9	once	CASGRRGTGSSHAGELFF	TGTGCCAGCGGACGTAGAGGGACAGGGTCTTCGCACGCCGGGGAGCTGTTTTTT
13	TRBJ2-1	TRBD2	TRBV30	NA	CAWSPGTRNEQFF	TGTGCCTGGAGTCCCGGGACTAGAAATGAGCAGTTCTTC
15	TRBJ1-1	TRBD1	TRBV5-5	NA	CASSFNRGLNTEAFF	TGTGCCAGCAGCTTCAACAGGGGATTGAACACTGAAGCTTTCTTT